Listed below are T cell receptor beta chains from one sample, sequenced in a study of CD8+ T cells in alopecia areata. Method: immunoSEQ multiplex PCR; TCRdb's copy keeps in-frame clones and lacks some. The profile shows roughly 65,000 clones, around 49% of them singletons. Here the sequenced sample was CD8+ T cells sorted from blood, taken at week 0. The receptors were sampled from a human donor with alopecia areata. Both conserved end residues are part of each CDR3. A D gene is named only where the DNA matches it firmly. A row's size may be missing; if present it is once, few, many or a size class.

J gene	CDR3 length	clone size	V gene	D gene	CDR3 DNA	CDR3 protein
TRBJ2-1	15	many	TRBV7-2	TRBD1	TGTGCCAGCAGCCACCCAGAGACAGGGTACAATGAGCAGTTCTTC	CASSHPETGYNEQFF
TRBJ1-1	14	-	TRBV27	-	TGTGCCAGCAACCCTAGAGGGGCGAACACTGAAGCTTTCTTT	CASNPRGANTEAFF
TRBJ2-1	11	-	TRBV6-5	-	TGTGCCAGCGTCGGCGGAGATGAGCAGTTCTTC	CASVGGDEQFF
TRBJ2-5	13	-	TRBV27	-	TGTGCCAGCAGTTACAGGGGGGGCGAGACCCAGTACTTC	CASSYRGGETQYF
TRBJ2-7	13	few	TRBV29-1	TRBD2	TGCAGCGCCACGGGACTAGCAACGTACGAGCAGTACTTC	CSATGLATYEQYF
TRBJ2-3	17	-	TRBV25-1	TRBD2	TGTGCCAGCAGTGAATATCCACTAGCGGGAGGGTCAGATACGCAGTATTTT	CASSEYPLAGGSDTQYF
TRBJ2-7	17	-	TRBV10-3	TRBD1	TGTGCCATCAGTGGGACAGGGGAGCCGGAGCCCTCCTACGAGCAGTACTTC	CAISGTGEPEPSYEQYF
TRBJ1-2	14	few	TRBV27	-	TGTGCCAGCAGTCCCCGGGGCAGGGGTGATGGCTACACCTTC	CASSPRGRGDGYTF
TRBJ2-7	11	few	TRBV29-1	-	TGCAGCGTTGTAGCAGGCTACGAGCAGTACTTC	CSVVAGYEQYF
TRBJ2-7	12	-	TRBV29-1	-	TGCAGCGTTGAGGAGACACCGGGTGAGCAGTACTTC	CSVEETPGEQYF
TRBJ1-2	14	-	TRBV27	TRBD1	TGTGCCAGCAGTTTAGGACAGGGGGCGGCGGGCTACACCTTC	CASSLGQGAAGYTF
TRBJ2-5	16	-	TRBV11-2	-	TGTGCCAGCAGCAGCCAACTCCAGGGGGGGCCACCGACCCAGTACTTC	CASSSQLQGGPPTQYF
TRBJ2-1	15	few	TRBV10-3	-	TGTGCCATCACCCCGACACGTAGTTCCTACAATGAGCAGTTCTTC	CAITPTRSSYNEQFF
TRBJ2-1	16	-	TRBV4-3	TRBD2	TGCGCCAGCAGCCCGGGACTAGCGGGAGGGCCGGGTGAGCAGTTCTTC	CASSPGLAGGPGEQFF
TRBJ1-1	13	-	TRBV29-1	-	TGCAGCGTCTTCGGACAGTTGAACACTGAAGCTTTCTTT	CSVFGQLNTEAFF
TRBJ2-2	13	many	TRBV15	-	TGTGCCGCGTCCGCCGGGGGAGCCGGGGAGCTGTTTTTT	CAASAGGAGELFF
TRBJ2-4	13	-	TRBV27	-	TGTGCCAGCAGCCCCTCGACAGTAAACATTCAGTACTTC	CASSPSTVNIQYF
TRBJ2-7	12	-	TRBV2	-	TGTGCCAGCAGCCCTTGGGTACCCGAGCAGTACTTC	CASSPWVPEQYF
TRBJ2-7	13	once	TRBV29-1	-	TGCAGCGTCCTCCCGACAGATTTATACGAGCAGTACTTC	CSVLPTDLYEQYF
TRBJ2-1	16	-	TRBV7-9	-	TGTGCCAGCAGTAAACTAGAGCCGCCAAACTACAATGAGCAGTTCTTC	CASSKLEPPNYNEQFF
TRBJ2-7	13	-	TRBV5-6	-	TGTGCCAGCAGCTTGGGCGACATCTACGAGCAGTACTTC	CASSLGDIYEQYF
TRBJ2-7	13	-	TRBV29-1	TRBD1	TGCAGCGTTGAACCGGGACAGGGGAGCGAGCAGTACTTC	CSVEPGQGSEQYF
TRBJ2-7	12	few	TRBV30	-	TGTGCCTGGAGTGTACGGGCGAACGAGCAGTACTTC	CAWSVRANEQYF
TRBJ2-7	13	-	TRBV27	TRBD1	TGTGCCAGCAGTTTCGACAGGGGCCACGAGCAGTACTTC	CASSFDRGHEQYF
TRBJ2-7	12	-	TRBV5-6	-	TGTGCCAGCAGTGACAGTTACTACGAGCAGTACTTC	CASSDSYYEQYF
TRBJ2-7	12	-	TRBV9	-	TGTGCCAGCAGCGTAGATTCCTACGAGCAGTACTTC	CASSVDSYEQYF
TRBJ2-7	13	-	TRBV5-1	-	TGCGCCAGCAGCTTGGCCGCGTCCTACGAGCAGTACTTC	CASSLAASYEQYF
TRBJ2-1	12	-	TRBV30	-	TGTGCCAGCCCCTCGGGGCGGGGTGAGCAGTTCTTC	CASPSGRGEQFF
TRBJ2-7	13	few	TRBV30	TRBD1	TGTGCCTGGAGCGGACAGGGGGCTAACGAGCAGTACTTC	CAWSGQGANEQYF